This entry lists 22 T cell receptor beta chains sequenced from one sample in a study of OX40 agonist ivuxolimab in advanced cancers. The method was immunoSEQ multiplex PCR; TCRdb's version includes in-frame clones alone and lacks a portion of them. This repertoire shows 90,000 to 120,000 clones, approximately 89% found once; its top ten account for approximately 0.69%. The sequences come from CD4+ or CD8+ T cells sorted from blood, collected in a trial of the OX40 agonist ivuxolimab. The origin of the receptors is an adult with an advanced solid tumor such as melanoma, head and neck, liver or kidney cancer.

V is TRBV4-2 and J is TRBJ1-1; D is ambiguous. This CDR3 is built from 15 residues. The germline V gene has CDR1 LGHNA and CDR2 YNFKEQ. V was shortened by 3 bases and J by 1 base, with 12 bases between the two germline ends. CDR3 region: CASSQGKAPNTEAFF. CDR3 nucleotides: TGTGCCAGCAGCCAGGGTAAGGCCCCGAACACTGAAGCTTTCTTT.

The chain recombines TRBV6-5 with TRBJ1-3, with TRBD1 matching 7 bases. This CDR3 has 15 residues. Germline CDR1 is MNHEY and CDR2 is SVGAGI. With V trimmed by 1 base and J by 3 bases, 3 bases remained unmatched. The CDR3 sequence is CASSYFYRGGNTIYF. Here the CDR3 DNA reads TGTGCCAGCAGTTACTTCTACAGGGGTGGAAACACCATATATTTT.

The CDR3: CASSQDLPGGLETQYF. CDR3 nucleotides: TGTGCCAGCAGCCAAGATCTTCCAGGGGGACTGGAGACCCAGTACTTC. This sequence joins TRBV14 and TRBJ2-5; weak D call: TRBD1 (7 bases). Trimming left V 0 bases short and J 5 bases short, with 16 bases between. Germline CDR1 reads SGHDN; CDR2 reads FVKESK. This CDR3 is 16 amino acids long.

This chain uses TRBV2 with TRBJ2-1; D is perhaps TRBD2 (5 bases). From germline, CDR1 is SNHLY and CDR2 FYNNEI. V lost 5 bases and J lost 11, with 10 bases in between. This CDR3 contains 11 residues. The chain's CDR3 is CASSTRDQQFF. The CDR3 coding sequence is TGTGCCAGCAGTACACGGGATCAGCAGTTCTTC.

V usage is TRBV10-3 and J usage is TRBJ2-5; D not certain. With 8 bases removed from V and 1 base from J, the gap between germline ends came to 8 bases. The CDR3 loop spans 12 amino acids. Germline V gene sequence: CDR1 ENHRY, CDR2 SYGVKD. This chain's CDR3 is CAIGPVQETQYF. The CDR3 DNA reads as TGTGCCATCGGGCCAGTCCAAGAGACCCAGTACTTC.

V gene TRBV19 combines with J gene TRBJ2-3; 8 bases map to TRBD1. The CDR3 runs to 14 residues. V shed 6 bases and J 1 base; nucleotides not matched to a gene: 3. Germline V gene sequence: CDR1 LNHDA, CDR2 SQIVND (reference sequence). The DNA of the CDR3 is TGTGCCAGTAGGTCACAGGGGGGCACAGATACGCAGTATTTT. Translated, it gives CASRSQGGTDTQYF.

The V call is TRBV5-1, the J call TRBJ2-3; tentatively, D is TRBD2 (6 bases). CDR1 and CDR2 (germline): SGHRS, YFSETQ. V was cut by 4 bases and J by 5 bases, with 8 bases left in between. This CDR3 spans 12 amino acids. CDR3 in amino acids: CASSTGVDTQYF. The CDR3 nucleotides read TGCGCCAGCAGCACGGGAGTAGATACGCAGTATTTT.

The chain carries TRBV28 and TRBJ1-5, with 8 positions matching TRBD1. After removal of 10 bases from V and 4 bases from J, the junction contained 9 bases not matched to a gene. CDR3 size: 14 residues. Germline V gives CDR1 MDHEN, CDR2 SYDVKM. CDR3 region: CATTSGQANQPQHF. DNA of the CDR3: TGTGCCACCACCTCGGGACAGGCAAATCAGCCCCAGCATTTT.

This sequence joins TRBV18 and TRBJ2-7, with D possibly TRBD1 on 6 matching bases. The V and J ends lost 1 base and 4 bases respectively, with 14 bases between them. The length of the CDR3 is 15 residues. Germline CDR1 and CDR2: KGHSH and LQKENI. The CDR3 protein is CASSPQSIRGYEQYF. CDR3 in DNA: TGTGCCAGCTCACCACAGTCCATCAGGGGATACGAGCAGTACTTC.

The J gene is TRBJ1-5, the V gene TRBV18; unclear D gene. Trimming removed 5 bases from V and 9 bases from J, with 17 bases in between. The CDR3 contains 14 residues. Germline V CDR1 and CDR2: KGHSH, LQKENI. DNA for the CDR3: TGTGCCAGCTCAAAGGACGGGTTTGGATCGCCCCAGCATTTT. As protein: CASSKDGFGSPQHF.

This chain connects TRBV6-5 to TRBJ1-1; D is ambiguous. CDR3 length equals 12 residues. CDR1 is MNHEY and CDR2 is SVGAGI in the germline V gene. The V and J ends lost 6 bases and 0 bases respectively, with 5 bases between them. The CDR3 DNA sequence: TGTGCCAGCAGGACGGTGAACACTGAAGCTTTCTTT. Amino acids: CASRTVNTEAFF.

The V call is TRBV5-1, the J call TRBJ2-5, with 11 positions matching TRBD2. Per the germline V gene, CDR1 is SGHRS and CDR2 is YFSETQ. V trimming: 4 bases; J trimming: 1 base; junction bases outside the gene matches: 24. The CDR3 spans 22 residues. The CDR3 DNA reads as TGCGCCAGCAGCCCCTGGAGTGGGAGCGGACCGACGACTAGCGGGGCCCAAGAGACCCAGTACTTC. This translates into CASSPWSGSGPTTSGAQETQYF.

This rearrangement joins TRBV10-1 to TRBJ2-7, with 13 bases fitting TRBD2. J gave up 4 bases and V 3 bases, and 3 bases lay outside the gene matches. The germline V gene encodes CDR1 WNHNN and CDR2 SYGVQD (reference sequence). This CDR3 region has 15 residues. CDR3 DNA sequence: TGCGCCAGCAGTGACGGGACTAGCGGGATTTACGAGCAGTACTTC. Protein: CASSDGTSGIYEQYF.

Here the CDR3 DNA reads TGCGCCAGCAGCCCGGAAGGGACGAACACTGAAGCTTTCTTT. It specifies CASSPEGTNTEAFF. The V gene is TRBV5-1, the J gene TRBJ1-1, with D perhaps TRBD1 (5 bases). The CDR3 consists of 14 residues. The ends were cut back, 4 bases at V and 1 base at J, with 11 bases in the middle. Germline CDR1 and CDR2: SGHRS and YFSETQ.

The chain recombines TRBV18 with TRBJ2-5; 8 bases map to TRBD2. There are 17 residues in the CDR3. The J segment lost 6 bases and the V segment lost 3 bases, leaving 15 bases of the junction unmatched. Germline V CDR1 and CDR2: KGHSH, LQKENI. CDR3: CASSPTPAGGVGKTQYF. CDR3 DNA sequence: TGTGCCAGCTCACCCACCCCTGCGGGGGGTGTTGGAAAGACCCAGTACTTC.

This clone was counted only a few times. CDR3 bases: TGTGCCAGCAGCCCCACCGGGCAGGGTGATTCACCCCTCCACTTT. It encodes CASSPTGQGDSPLHF. V is TRBV7-3 and J is TRBJ1-6, with D perhaps matching TRBD1 (5 bases). Trimming stripped 5 bases from V and 8 bases from J, with 16 bases between. This CDR3 spans 15 amino acids. Germline-derived CDR1 and CDR2 are SGHTA and FQGTGA.

This chain joins TRBV12-1 and TRBJ1-5; the table's D call TRBD1 went unverified against the DNA. TRBV12-1 counts as a pseudogene. The CDR3 has 16 amino acids. The CDR3 protein is CASSTRTEYSNQPQHF. Written as DNA, the CDR3 is TGTGCCAGCAGCACCCGGACAGAGTATAGCAATCAGCCCCAGCATTTT.

The chain employs TRBV27 and TRBJ1-5; a possible D gene is TRBD1 (5 bases). Between the trimmed V and J ends, which lost 6 bases and 1 base, there was a span of 10 bases. CDR1 is MNHEY and CDR2 is SMNVEV in the germline V gene (reference sequence). The CDR3 is 14 residues long. CDR3 sequence reads: CASRQTASNQPQHF. CDR3 nucleotides: TGTGCCAGCAGACAGACAGCGAGCAATCAGCCCCAGCATTTT.

The V call is TRBV19, the J call TRBJ2-5, with D possibly matching TRBD1 (5 bases). The CDR3 is 15 residues long. With 4 bases removed from V and 1 base from J, the gap between germline ends came to 13 bases. From germline, CDR1 is LNHDA and CDR2 SQIVND (reference sequence). The CDR3 DNA sequence: TGTGCCAGTAGTAAGCAGGACAAAATCCAAGAGACCCAGTACTTC. It translates to CASSKQDKIQETQYF.

The rearrangement links TRBV5-4 to TRBJ2-7; TRBD1 agrees at 10 bases. The CDR3 has 14 amino acids. V shed 4 bases and J 5 bases; nucleotides not matched to a gene: 6. CDR1 and CDR2 from the germline V gene are SGHNT and YYREEE (reference sequence). CDR3 nucleotides: TGTGCCAGCAGCGCTCCGGGACAGGGGAACGAGCAGTACTTC. It specifies CASSAPGQGNEQYF.

This clone was seen just once. The rearrangement uses TRBV29-1 and TRBJ2-7; D not certain. CDR1 is SQVTM and CDR2 is ANQGSEA in the germline V gene. The CDR3 has 13 residues. Trimming cost V 5 bases and J 6 bases, with 17 bases left between them. Here the CDR3 reads CSVLLRSKGEQYF. The CDR3 DNA reads as TGCAGCGTTCTCCTCAGATCAAAGGGCGAGCAGTACTTC.

The J gene is TRBJ2-7, the V gene TRBV10-2; maybe TRBD1 (6 bases). CDR1 is WSHSY, CDR2 SAAADI, per germline. Trimming removed 6 bases at V and 2 bases at J, with 20 bases between. There are 16 residues in the CDR3. CDR3 protein: CASRGLGAAEPYEQYF. The CDR3 DNA reads TGCGCCAGCAGAGGACTGGGGGCAGCGGAACCCTACGAGCAGTACTTC.